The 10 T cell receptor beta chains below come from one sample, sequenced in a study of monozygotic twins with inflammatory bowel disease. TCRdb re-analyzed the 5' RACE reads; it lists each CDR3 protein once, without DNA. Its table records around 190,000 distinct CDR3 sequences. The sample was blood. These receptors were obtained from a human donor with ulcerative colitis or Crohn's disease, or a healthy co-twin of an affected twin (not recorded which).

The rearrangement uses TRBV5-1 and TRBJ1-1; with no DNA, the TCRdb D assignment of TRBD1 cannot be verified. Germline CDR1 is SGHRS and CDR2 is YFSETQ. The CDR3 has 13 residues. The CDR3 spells CASSPGMNTEAFF.

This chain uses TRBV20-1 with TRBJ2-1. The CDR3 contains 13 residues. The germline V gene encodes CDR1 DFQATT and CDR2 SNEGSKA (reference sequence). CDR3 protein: CSARLISYNEQFF.

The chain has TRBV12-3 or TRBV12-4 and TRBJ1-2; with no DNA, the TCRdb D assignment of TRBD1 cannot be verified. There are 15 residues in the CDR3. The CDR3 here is CASTLSWTANYGYTF.

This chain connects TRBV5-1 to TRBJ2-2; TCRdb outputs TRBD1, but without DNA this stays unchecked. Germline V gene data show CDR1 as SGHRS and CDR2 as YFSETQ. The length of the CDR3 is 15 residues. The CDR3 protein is CASSGSGQKAGELFF. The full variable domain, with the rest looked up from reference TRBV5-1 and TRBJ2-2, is KAGVTQTPRYLIKTRGQQVTLSCSPISGHRSVSWYQQTPGQGLQFLFEYFSETQRNKGNFPGRFSGRQFSNSRSEMNVSTLELGDSALYLCASSGSGQKAGELFFGEGSRLTVL.

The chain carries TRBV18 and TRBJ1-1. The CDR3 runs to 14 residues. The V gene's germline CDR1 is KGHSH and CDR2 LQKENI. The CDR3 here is CASSPPSGSTEAFF.

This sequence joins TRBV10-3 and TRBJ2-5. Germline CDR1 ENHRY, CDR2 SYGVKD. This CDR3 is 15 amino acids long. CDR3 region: CAISESIGVRETQYF.

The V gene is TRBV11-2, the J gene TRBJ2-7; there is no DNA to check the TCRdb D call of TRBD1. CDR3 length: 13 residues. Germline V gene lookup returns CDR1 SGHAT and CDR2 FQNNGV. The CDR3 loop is CASSLTETYEQYF.

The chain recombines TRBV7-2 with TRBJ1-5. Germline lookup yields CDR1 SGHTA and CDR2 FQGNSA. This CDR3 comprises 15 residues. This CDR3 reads CASSLGIGSNQPQHF.

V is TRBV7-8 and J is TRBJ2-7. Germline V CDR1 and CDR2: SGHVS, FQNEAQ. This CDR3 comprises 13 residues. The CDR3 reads CASSTRGWYEQYF.

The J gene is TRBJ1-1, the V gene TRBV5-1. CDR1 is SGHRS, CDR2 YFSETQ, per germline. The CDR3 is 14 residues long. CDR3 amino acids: CASKSSIGNTEAFF.